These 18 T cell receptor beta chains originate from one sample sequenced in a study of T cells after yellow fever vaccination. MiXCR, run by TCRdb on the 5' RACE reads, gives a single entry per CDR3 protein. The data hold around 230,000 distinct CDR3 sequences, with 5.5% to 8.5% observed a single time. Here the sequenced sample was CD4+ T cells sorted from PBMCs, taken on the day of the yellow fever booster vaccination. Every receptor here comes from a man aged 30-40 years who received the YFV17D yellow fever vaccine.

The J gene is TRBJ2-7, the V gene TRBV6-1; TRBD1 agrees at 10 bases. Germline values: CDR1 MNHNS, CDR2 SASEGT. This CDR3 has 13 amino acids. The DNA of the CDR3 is TGTGCTTCCAACGAGGGACAGGGGCGTTCGGTGTACTTC. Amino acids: CASNEGQGRSVYF.

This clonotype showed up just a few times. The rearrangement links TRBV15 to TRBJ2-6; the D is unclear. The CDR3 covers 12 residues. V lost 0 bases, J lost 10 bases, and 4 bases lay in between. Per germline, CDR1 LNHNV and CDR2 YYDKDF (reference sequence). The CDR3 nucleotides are TGTGCCACCAGCAGAGATCCAAACGTCCTGACTTTC. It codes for CATSRDPNVLTF.

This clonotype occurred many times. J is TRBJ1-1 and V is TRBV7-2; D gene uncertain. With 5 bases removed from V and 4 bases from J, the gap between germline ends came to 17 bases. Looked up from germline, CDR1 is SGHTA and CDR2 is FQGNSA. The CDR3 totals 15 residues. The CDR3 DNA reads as TGTGCCAGCAGCCCCGGCGGGCAGAGGAGCACTGAAGCTTTCTTT. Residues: CASSPGGQRSTEAFF.

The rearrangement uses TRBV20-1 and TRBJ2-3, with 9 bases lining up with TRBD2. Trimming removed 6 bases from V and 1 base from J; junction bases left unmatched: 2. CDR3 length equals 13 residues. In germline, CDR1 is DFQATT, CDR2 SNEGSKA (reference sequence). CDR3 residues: CSAAGGGTDTQYF. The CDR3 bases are TGCAGTGCCGCGGGAGGGGGCACAGATACGCAGTATTTT.

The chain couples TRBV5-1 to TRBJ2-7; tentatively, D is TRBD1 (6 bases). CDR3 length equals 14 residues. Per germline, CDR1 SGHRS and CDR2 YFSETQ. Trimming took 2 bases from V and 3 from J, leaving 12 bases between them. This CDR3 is CASSLSTGSYEQYF. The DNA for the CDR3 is TGCGCCAGCAGCTTATCGACAGGAAGCTACGAGCAGTACTTC.

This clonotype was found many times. This chain's CDR3 is CASRFGTSGRQFF. As DNA, the CDR3 is TGTGCCAGCAGATTCGGGACTAGCGGGAGGCAGTTCTTC. The chain combines TRBV6-1 with TRBJ2-1; 14 bases match TRBD2. CDR1 MNHNS and CDR2 SASEGT come from the germline V gene. CDR3 length: 13 residues. Trimming took 6 bases from V and 12 from J; bases not matched to a gene: 4.

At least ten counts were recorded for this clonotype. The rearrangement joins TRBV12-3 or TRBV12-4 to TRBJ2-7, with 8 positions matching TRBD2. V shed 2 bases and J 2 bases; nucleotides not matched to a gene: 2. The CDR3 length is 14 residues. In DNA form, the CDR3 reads TGTGCCAGCAGTTTACAAGCGGGAGCCTACGAGCAGTACTTC. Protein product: CASSLQAGAYEQYF.

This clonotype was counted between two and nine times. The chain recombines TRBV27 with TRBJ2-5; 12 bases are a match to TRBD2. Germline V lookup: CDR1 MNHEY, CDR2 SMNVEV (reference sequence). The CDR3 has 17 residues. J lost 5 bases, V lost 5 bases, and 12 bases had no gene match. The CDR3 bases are TGTGCCAGCAGTCGAGAGAGACTAGCGGGAGTGAACGAGACCCAGTACTTC. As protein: CASSRERLAGVNETQYF.

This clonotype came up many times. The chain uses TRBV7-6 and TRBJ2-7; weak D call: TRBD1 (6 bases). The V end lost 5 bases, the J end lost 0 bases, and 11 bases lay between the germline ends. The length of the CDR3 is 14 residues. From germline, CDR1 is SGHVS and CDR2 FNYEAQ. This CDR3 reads CASSPGTNSYEQYF. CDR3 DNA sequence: TGTGCCAGCAGCCCAGGGACAAACTCCTACGAGCAGTACTTC.

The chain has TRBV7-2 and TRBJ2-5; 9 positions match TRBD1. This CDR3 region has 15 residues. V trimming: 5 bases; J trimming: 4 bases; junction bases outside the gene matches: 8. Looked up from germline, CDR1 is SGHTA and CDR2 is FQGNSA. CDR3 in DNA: TGTGCCAGCAGCCAGGGACAGGGTGTACGAGAGACCCAGTACTTC. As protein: CASSQGQGVRETQYF.

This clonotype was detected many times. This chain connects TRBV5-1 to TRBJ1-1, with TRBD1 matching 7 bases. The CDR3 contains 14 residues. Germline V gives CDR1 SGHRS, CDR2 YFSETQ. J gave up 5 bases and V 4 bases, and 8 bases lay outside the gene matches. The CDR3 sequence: CASSADRVGTEAFF. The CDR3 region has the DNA TGCGCCAGCAGCGCCGACAGGGTTGGGACTGAAGCTTTCTTT.

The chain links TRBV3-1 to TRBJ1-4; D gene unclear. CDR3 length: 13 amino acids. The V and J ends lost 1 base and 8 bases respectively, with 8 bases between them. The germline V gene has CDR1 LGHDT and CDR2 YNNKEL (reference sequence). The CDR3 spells CASSQALREKLFF. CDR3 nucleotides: TGTGCCAGCAGCCAAGCTCTTCGGGAAAAACTGTTTTTT.

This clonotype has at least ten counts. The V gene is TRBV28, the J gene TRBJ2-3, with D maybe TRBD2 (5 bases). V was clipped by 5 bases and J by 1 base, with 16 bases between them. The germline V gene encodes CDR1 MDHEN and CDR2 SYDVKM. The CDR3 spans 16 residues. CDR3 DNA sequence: TGTGCCAGCAGTACCTCCACACCGAGGGGCACAGATACGCAGTATTTT. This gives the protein CASSTSTPRGTDTQYF. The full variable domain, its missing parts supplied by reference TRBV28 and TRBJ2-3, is DVKVTQSSRYLVKRTGEKVFLECVQDMDHENMFWYRQDPGLGLRLIYFSYDVKMKEKGDIPEGYSVSREKKERFSLILESASTNQTSMYLCASSTSTPRGTDTQYFGPGTRLTVL.

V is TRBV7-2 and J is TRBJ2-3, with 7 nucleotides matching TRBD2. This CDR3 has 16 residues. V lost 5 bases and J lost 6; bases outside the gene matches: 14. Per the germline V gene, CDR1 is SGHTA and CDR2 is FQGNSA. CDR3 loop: CASSLQARSGMDTQYF. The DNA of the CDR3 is TGTGCCAGCAGCCTTCAAGCGCGAAGCGGGATGGATACGCAGTATTTT.

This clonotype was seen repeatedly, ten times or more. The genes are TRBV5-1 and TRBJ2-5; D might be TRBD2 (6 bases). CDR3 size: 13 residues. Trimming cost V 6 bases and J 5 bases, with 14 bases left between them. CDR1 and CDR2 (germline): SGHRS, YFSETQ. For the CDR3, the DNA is TGCGCCAGCACCACGGGGGAGTTGGAGACCCAGTACTTC. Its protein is CASTTGELETQYF.

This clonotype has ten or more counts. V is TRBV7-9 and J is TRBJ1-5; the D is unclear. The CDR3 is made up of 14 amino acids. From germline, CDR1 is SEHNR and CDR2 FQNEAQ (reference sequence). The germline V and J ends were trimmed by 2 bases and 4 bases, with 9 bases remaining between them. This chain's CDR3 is CASSLLGNNQPQHF. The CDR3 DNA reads TGTGCCAGCAGCTTACTCGGCAATAATCAGCCCCAGCATTTT.

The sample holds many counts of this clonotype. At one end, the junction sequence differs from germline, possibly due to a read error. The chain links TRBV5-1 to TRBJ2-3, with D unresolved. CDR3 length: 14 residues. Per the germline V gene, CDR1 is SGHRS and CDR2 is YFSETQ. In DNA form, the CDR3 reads TGCGCCAGCAGCTATCAAAGCCCCACAAATACGCAGTATTTT. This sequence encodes CASSYQSPTNTQYF.

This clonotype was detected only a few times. In DNA form, the CDR3 reads TGTGCCAGCAGCTTAGGGGGTGGTGGCTACACCTTC. This codes for CASSLGGGGYTF. This chain uses TRBV7-2 with TRBJ1-2; D ambiguous. Germline CDR1 SGHTA, CDR2 FQGNSA. The CDR3 covers 12 residues. V was shortened by 1 base and J by 7 bases, with 7 bases between the two germline ends.